A selection of T cell receptor beta chains follows, all from one sample in a study of identifying expanded T cells in peripheral blood. Method: immunoSEQ multiplex PCR; TCRdb's copy keeps in-frame clones and lacks some. The sample has approximately 85,000 clones; 84% are singletons. The sample was blood. These receptors all stem from a person aged 18 to 75 in good health. CDR3s include the opening cysteine and the closing phenylalanine or tryptophan. The D gene is left open where the match is weak. Clone size appears in some rows only: once, few, many, or a class for an expanded clone.

v_call	clone_size	d_call	j_call	cdr3_aa	cdr3_nt
TRBV6-1	.	TRBD1	TRBJ1-4	CASRPYRDRVEKLFF	TGTGCCAGCAGACCTTACCGGGACAGGGTAGAAAAACTGTTTTTT
TRBV11-2	.	.	TRBJ2-7	CASSLAGLSSYEQYF	TGTGCCAGCAGCTTGGCAGGTCTTAGCTCCTACGAGCAGTACTTC
TRBV6-1	.	.	TRBJ1-1	CASSLGWNTEAFF	TGTGCCAGCAGTCTAGGATGGAACACTGAAGCTTTCTTT
TRBV10-3	.	TRBD1	TRBJ2-5	CAISEPTGGQETQYF	TGTGCCATCAGTGAGCCCACAGGGGGACAAGAGACCCAGTACTTC
TRBV5-1	.	.	TRBJ2-2	CASSFLNTGELFF	TGCGCCAGCAGCTTTTTAAACACCGGGGAGCTGTTTTTT
TRBV7-6	once	.	TRBJ2-5	CASSLRTSPETQYF	TGTGCCAGCAGCTTACGTACTAGCCCGGAGACCCAGTACTTC
TRBV5-1	.	TRBD1	TRBJ1-1	CASSPSGTGNTEAFF	TGCGCCAGCAGCCCTTCCGGGACAGGGAACACTGAAGCTTTCTTT
TRBV10-3	.	.	TRBJ2-6	CAISESWAGGYSGANVLTF	TGTGCCATCAGTGAGTCGTGGGCAGGGGGGTACTCTGGGGCCAACGTCCTGACTTTC
TRBV6-5	.	.	TRBJ1-2	CASSGDLPAGGYTF	TGTGCCAGCAGTGGGGACCTCCCGGCGGGTGGCTACACCTTC
TRBV19	.	.	TRBJ2-2	CASSQYIAGELFF	TGTGCCAGTAGCCAATACATTGCCGGGGAGCTGTTTTTT
TRBV28	.	.	TRBJ2-3	CASSDPTRDTDTQYF	TGTGCCAGCAGTGACCCGACACGGGACACAGATACGCAGTATTTT
TRBV9	.	.	TRBJ1-1	CASSNLGHEAFF	TGTGCCAGCAGCAACCTAGGACATGAAGCTTTCTTT
TRBV7-3	.	.	TRBJ2-5	CASSSQIQETQYF	TGTGCCAGCAGCTCCCAAATCCAAGAGACCCAGTACTTC
TRBV29-1	.	.	TRBJ1-1	CSVEDKVNTEAFF	TGCAGCGTTGAAGATAAGGTGAACACTGAAGCTTTCTTT
TRBV6-1	.	.	TRBJ1-1	CASSEARGDGMNTEAFF	TGTGCCAGCAGTGAAGCAAGGGGGGACGGAATGAACACTGAAGCTTTCTTT
TRBV19	.	.	TRBJ2-4	CASSTARAESKNIQYF	TGTGCCAGTAGTACCGCTAGGGCTGAATCCAAAAACATTCAGTACTTC
TRBV7-8	once	TRBD1	TRBJ1-1	CASSLGTAYMNTEAFF	TGTGCCAGCAGCCTCGGGACAGCCTATATGAACACTGAAGCTTTCTTT
TRBV7-9	few	TRBD2	TRBJ2-5	CASSFSLAGPQETQYF	TGTGCCAGCAGCTTCTCACTAGCGGGCCCTCAAGAGACCCAGTACTTC
TRBV29-1	.	.	TRBJ2-3	CSGGGVSTDTQYF	TGCAGCGGGGGCGGGGTCAGCACAGATACGCAGTATTTT
TRBV7-2	.	.	TRBJ2-2	CASSSSPGQLNTGELFF	TGTGCCAGCAGCTCCTCCCCCGGACAGCTGAACACCGGGGAGCTGTTTTTT
TRBV16	.	.	TRBJ1-2	CASSPPGHGYTF	TGTGCCAGCAGCCCCCCGGGCCATGGCTACACCTTC
TRBV19	.	.	TRBJ2-1	CASGTGYNEQFF	TGTGCCAGCGGGACCGGCTACAATGAGCAGTTCTTC
TRBV6-5	.	.	TRBJ1-4	CASSYRAGSNEKLFF	TGTGCCAGCAGTTACCGGGCAGGCTCTAATGAAAAACTGTTTTTT
TRBV6-1	.	.	TRBJ1-2	CASVIRSADGYTF	TGTGCCAGCGTAATCAGGTCCGCAGATGGCTACACCTTC
TRBV27	.	.	TRBJ2-3	CASSFQGWSSTDTQYF	TGTGCCAGCAGTTTCCAGGGCTGGTCTAGCACAGATACGCAGTATTTT
TRBV5-4	.	.	TRBJ2-1	CASSLALDRRNEQFF	TGTGCCAGCAGCTTGGCCCTGGACCGTAGGAATGAGCAGTTCTTC
TRBV4-1	few	.	TRBJ1-2	CASSQDLLQGAVYGYTF	TGCGCCAGCAGCCAAGATCTATTACAAGGGGCAGTTTATGGCTACACCTTC
TRBV9	.	.	TRBJ2-5	CASSARDSPALWTQYF	TGTGCCAGCAGCGCCCGGGACTCCCCGGCATTGTGGACCCAGTACTTC
TRBV21-1	.	.	TRBJ2-7	CASSKDRGQTYEQYF	TGTGCCAGCAGCAAAGACAGGGGGCAGACCTACGAGCAGTACTTC
TRBV4-3	.	.	TRBJ2-4	CASSQVRGGGDIQYF	TGCGCCAGCAGCCAAGTTCGCGGCGGCGGAGACATCCAGTACTTC
TRBV7-2	.	.	TRBJ2-7	CASSLMGTNYEQYF	TGTGCCAGCAGCTTAATGGGCACAAATTACGAGCAGTACTTC
TRBV30	.	.	TRBJ2-5	CAWGTAKETQYF	TGTGCCTGGGGGACGGCCAAAGAGACCCAGTACTTC
TRBV7-3	.	.	TRBJ2-1	CASSLTGFGGYNEQFF	TGTGCCAGCAGCTTAACGGGTTTCGGGGGTTACAATGAGCAGTTCTTC
TRBV9	.	.	TRBJ2-1	CASNRDSQEQFF	TGTGCCAGCAACCGGGACTCACAGGAGCAGTTCTTC
TRBV7-2	few	.	TRBJ2-2	CASSFSTGELFF	TGTGCCAGCAGCTTCAGCACCGGGGAGCTGTTTTTT
TRBV5-1	.	.	TRBJ2-1	CASSSIAGDEQFF	TGCGCCAGCAGCTCTATTGCCGGCGATGAGCAGTTCTTC
TRBV6-6	.	.	TRBJ2-2	CASSSSQGTRTGELFF	TGTGCCAGCAGTTCGTCACAGGGGACTAGGACCGGGGAGCTGTTTTTT
TRBV10-3	.	TRBD1	TRBJ1-2	CAIRSDRESLYGYTF	TGTGCCATCAGGTCGGACAGGGAGAGCCTCTATGGCTACACCTTC
TRBV6-6	.	.	TRBJ2-3	CASSYSSATDTQYF	TGTGCCAGCAGTTACTCTAGCGCCACAGATACGCAGTATTTT
TRBV19	.	.	TRBJ2-7	CASSIRQDSYEQYF	TGTGCCAGTAGTATCCGACAGGATTCCTACGAGCAGTACTTC
TRBV6-1	.	.	TRBJ2-2	CASSARGDTGELFF	TGTGCCAGCAGTGCCCGCGGGGACACCGGGGAGCTGTTTTTT
TRBV11-2	few	TRBD2	TRBJ2-7	CASSLWTSGSYEQYF	TGTGCCAGCAGCTTATGGACTAGCGGGAGTTACGAGCAGTACTTC
TRBV19	.	.	TRBJ2-3	CASSIGQFTDTQYF	TGTGCCAGTAGTATCGGGCAGTTCACAGATACGCAGTATTTT
TRBV7-6	.	.	TRBJ2-1	CASSLGASYEQFF	TGTGCCAGCAGCTTAGGTGCTAGCTACGAGCAGTTCTTC
TRBV18	.	.	TRBJ2-2	CASSPALIDGNTGELFF	TGTGCCAGCTCACCAGCCCTGATTGACGGGAACACCGGGGAGCTGTTTTTT
TRBV7-9	few	.	TRBJ1-4	CASSVRDGNEKLFF	TGTGCCAGCAGCGTCCGGGACGGTAATGAAAAACTGTTTTTT
TRBV29-1	.	TRBD2	TRBJ2-3	CSVVPLAGRADTQYF	TGCAGCGTCGTTCCCCTAGCGGGACGGGCAGATACGCAGTATTTT
TRBV9	.	TRBD2	TRBJ2-4	CASSDTSGKNIQYF	TGTGCCAGCAGCGATACTAGCGGCAAAAACATTCAGTACTTC
TRBV7-8	.	TRBD1	TRBJ2-1	CASSLGQGAWNEQFF	TGTGCCAGCAGCTTAGGGCAGGGGGCTTGGAATGAGCAGTTCTTC
TRBV5-4	.	TRBD1	TRBJ2-7	CASSKDRYSYEQYF	TGTGCCAGCAGTAAGGACAGGTACTCCTACGAGCAGTACTTC
TRBV5-1	.	TRBD1	TRBJ1-2	CASSQGQGLSDYGYTF	TGCGCCAGCAGCCAGGGACAGGGGTTATCGGACTATGGCTACACCTTC
TRBV7-2	.	TRBD1	TRBJ2-7	CASSGTESYEQYF	TGTGCCAGCAGCGGGACAGAGTCCTACGAGCAGTACTTC
TRBV4-2	.	.	TRBJ1-1	CASSQVGTEGRWAFF	TGTGCCAGCAGCCAAGTCGGGACGGAAGGCCGATGGGCTTTCTTT
TRBV10-3	.	TRBD1	TRBJ1-2	CAISEGTVYGYTF	TGTGCCATCAGTGAAGGGACAGTCTATGGCTACACCTTC
TRBV19	.	TRBD2	TRBJ2-2	CASSMGLAGFDGELFF	TGTGCCAGTAGTATGGGTCTAGCGGGTTTTGACGGGGAGCTGTTTTTT